This TCR beta chain is drawn from a study of radiation and T cells in renal cell carcinoma. The study's findings and limits: Without pretreatment biopsies, baseline tumor clonotype presence was undetermined. From baseline, blood top tumor clonotypes peaked at 2 weeks post-radiation.

The repertoire was sequenced with immunoSEQ multiplex PCR; TCRdb's copy has only in-frame clones and lacks some. The data hold around 180,000 clones, with about 88% observed a single time. Turning to this clone: Antigen: not known.

Time point of the sample: blood 4 weeks post-SBRT, at nephrectomy. Treatment denoted: 15 Gy SBRT to primary tumor, nephrectomy 4 weeks later. Nephrectomy followed 15 Gy stereotactic body radiation by 4 weeks. Radiation-treated patients gave blood at baseline, week 2 and week 4. The input for sequencing was blood, taken from a patient whose treatment included radiotherapy and nephrectomy. The source is a woman in her 50s with renal cell carcinoma.

The CDR3 reads CASSFLQTDSSYEQYF. CDR3 DNA: TGTGCCAGCAGTTTCCTACAGACTGATTCCTCCTACGAGCAGTACTTC. This chain uses TRBV28 with TRBJ2-7; D is unclear. The CDR3 extends over 16 amino acids. V lost 3 bases, J lost 0 bases, and 15 bases lay in between. The germline CDR1 and CDR2 sequences are MDHEN and SYDVKM.